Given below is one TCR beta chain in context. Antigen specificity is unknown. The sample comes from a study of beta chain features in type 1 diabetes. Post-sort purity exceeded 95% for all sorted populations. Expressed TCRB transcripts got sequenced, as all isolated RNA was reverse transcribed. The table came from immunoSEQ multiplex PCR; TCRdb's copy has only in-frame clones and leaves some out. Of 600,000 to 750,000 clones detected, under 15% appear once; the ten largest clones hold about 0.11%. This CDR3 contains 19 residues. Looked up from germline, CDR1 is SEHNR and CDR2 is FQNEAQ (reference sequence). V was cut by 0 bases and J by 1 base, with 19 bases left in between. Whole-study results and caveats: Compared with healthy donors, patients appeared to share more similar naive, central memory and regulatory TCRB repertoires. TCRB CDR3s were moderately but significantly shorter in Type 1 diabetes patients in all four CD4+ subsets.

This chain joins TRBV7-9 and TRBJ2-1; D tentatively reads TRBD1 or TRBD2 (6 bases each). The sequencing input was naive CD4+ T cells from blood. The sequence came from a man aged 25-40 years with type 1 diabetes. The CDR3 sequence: CASSLATGQSGGSYNEQFF. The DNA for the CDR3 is TGTGCCAGCAGCTTAGCGACTGGACAGTCCGGAGGGTCCTACAATGAGCAGTTCTTC.